This T cell receptor beta chain was identified during a study of tumor-infiltrating lymphocytes in oesophageal squamous cell carcinoma. TCRdb itself ran the PCR reads through MiXCR, one entry per CDR3 protein. The sample has more than 9,500 distinct CDR3 sequences; approximately 54% are singletons. This clonotype has just a few counts. CDR3 length: 15 amino acids. Germline V CDR1 and CDR2: SGHVS, FNYEAQ. The chain combines TRBV7-6 with TRBJ2-5, with TRBD1 matching 7 bases. The DNA matches TRBJ2-7 better at its end, which makes the J call doubtful. The sample taken for sequencing was esophageal tumor tissue. The clonotype comes from a male donor with esophageal squamous cell carcinoma. The CDR3 loop reads CASSPGQEAPYEQYF. For the CDR3, the DNA is TGTGCCAGCAGCCCCGGACAGGAGGCCCCCTACGAGCAGTACTTC.